The clone carrying this T cell receptor beta chain appeared a few times. Its cognate antigen is unknown. Regarding time point: pre-sensitization, week 0. Treatment meaning: therapeutic diphenylcyclopropenone sensitization with weekly scalp DPC. The sample comes from a study of human T cells and chemical hapten exposure. Study-level results: PT1 expanded TCR counts and patch test score were linked, and their correlation was positive.

Via MiXCR, TCRdb re-called the RACE reads, giving one row per CDR3 protein. The sample includes roughly 260,000 distinct CDR3 sequences, about 8.1% of them seen just once. The CDR3 sequence is 15 residues long. V was clipped by 8 bases and J by 0 bases, with 13 bases between them. The germline V gene has CDR1 MDHEN and CDR2 SYDVKM. The sample consisted of whole blood, taken in connection with sensitization to the hapten diphenylcyclopropenone (DPC). The rearrangement links TRBV28 to TRBJ1-4, with D perhaps TRBD1 (6 bases). The source of this sequence is a woman between 35 and 50 years old with alopecia areata. Some clones in this sample may be carry-over from other donors' samples. The CDR3 here is CASGNREATNEKLFF. The DNA for the CDR3 is TGTGCCAGCGGGAACAGGGAAGCAACTAATGAAAAACTGTTTTTT.